A selection of T cell receptor beta chains follows, all from one sample in a study of blood T cell repertoires in COVID-19. The data were produced by immunoSEQ multiplex PCR, yet TCRdb's version contains in-frame clones alone and is incomplete. The table includes fewer than 300,000 clones, about four fifths detected once. Sequenced sample: peripheral blood. The receptors were gathered from a person between 70 and 80 years old with COVID-19, enrolled during active disease. Each CDR3 is given with its conserved first and last residue. The D gene is left open where the match is weak. Expanded clones get a size class; other rows say once, few or many, or leave the size out.

clone_size,d_call,j_call,v_call,cdr3_nt,cdr3_aa
NA,TRBD2,TRBJ2-3,TRBV18,TGTGCCAGCTCACCACCAAGCGGGGGGCTAGCAGATACGCAGTATTTT,CASSPPSGGLADTQYF
NA,NA,TRBJ2-7,TRBV3-1/TRBV3-2,TGTGCCAGCAGCCAAGAATCCTTACGGAGCTCCTACGAGCAGTACTTC,CASSQESLRSSYEQYF
NA,NA,TRBJ1-2,TRBV6-1,TGTGCCAGCAGTGAATCAGGGGTCATCTATGGCTACACCTTC,CASSESGVIYGYTF
NA,NA,TRBJ2-1,TRBV7-3,TGTGCCAGCAGCACTAGTCCGGGAGCAACAAATGAGCAGTTCTTC,CASSTSPGATNEQFF
NA,TRBD2,TRBJ2-6,TRBV5-1,TGCGCCAGCAGCTTGGTGACTAGCGGGAGAGGGTCTGGGGCCAACGTCCTGACTTTC,CASSLVTSGRGSGANVLTF
NA,TRBD1,TRBJ2-5,TRBV6-6,TGTGCCACAAGGGACAGGGGAGGGTGGGCCCAGTACTTC,CATRDRGGWAQYF
NA,TRBD2,TRBJ2-6,TRBV9,TGTGCCAGCAGCTCGAGAGCGGGGATTAGTGGGGCCAACGTCCTGACTTTC,CASSSRAGISGANVLTF
NA,NA,TRBJ2-7,TRBV27,TGTGCCAGCAGTTTATGGGGGCCCACCTACGAGCAGTACTTC,CASSLWGPTYEQYF
NA,NA,TRBJ2-1,TRBV4-1,TGCGCCAGCAGCCAAGATGCGCGCAATGAGCAGTTCTTC,CASSQDARNEQFF
NA,NA,TRBJ2-5,TRBV12-3/TRBV12-4,TGTGCCAGCAGAGCCGGGTACCAAGAGACCCAGTACTTC,CASRAGYQETQYF
NA,TRBD2,TRBJ2-5,TRBV29-1,TGCAGCGTGGCGGGAGTAGAGACCCAGTACTTC,CSVAGVETQYF
NA,TRBD1,TRBJ2-5,TRBV6-2/TRBV6-3,TGTGCCAGCAGTGGCCGGACAGGGAATCTACAAGAGACCCAGTACTTC,CASSGRTGNLQETQYF
once,NA,TRBJ1-2,TRBV19,TGTGCCAGTAGTATCGGTCTAAACTATGGCTACACCTTC,CASSIGLNYGYTF
once,NA,TRBJ1-5,TRBV10-3,TGTGCCATCGCACCGGGACTGAGCAATCAGCCCCAGCATTTT,CAIAPGLSNQPQHF
NA,TRBD1,TRBJ1-5,TRBV2,TGTGCCAGCAGTGAATCAGGGGGAGATCAGCCCCAGCATTTT,CASSESGGDQPQHF
NA,TRBD1,TRBJ1-2,TRBV6-5,TGTGCCAGCACAAGTAACAGGGGGCTTGGCTACACCTTC,CASTSNRGLGYTF
NA,TRBD1,TRBJ2-3,TRBV7-2,TGTGCCAGCAGCTTATTGGGACAGAGAACAGATACGCAGTATTTT,CASSLLGQRTDTQYF
NA,TRBD1,TRBJ1-2,TRBV7-9,TGTGCCAGCAGCTTGGGTGCTCTTAGGGGGCGAGTTTGGGACTATGGCTACACCTTC,CASSLGALRGRVWDYGYTF
once,TRBD2,TRBJ2-1,TRBV7-2,TGTGCCAGCAGCAAGGGAATAGCGGGGGGGCTCAATGAGCAGTTCTTC,CASSKGIAGGLNEQFF
NA,NA,TRBJ1-1,TRBV6-5,TGTGCCAGCAGGTTCGAACGTGGAGTGAACACTGAAGCTTTCTTT,CASRFERGVNTEAFF
NA,TRBD1,TRBJ1-1,TRBV11-2,TGTGCCAGCAGCTCGGACAGGGAGAGCACTGAAGCTTTCTTT,CASSSDRESTEAFF
NA,NA,TRBJ2-3,TRBV5-6,TGTGCCAGCAGCGGAGACCCTCCTAGCACAGATACGCAGTATTTT,CASSGDPPSTDTQYF
NA,TRBD1,TRBJ2-1,TRBV5-1,TGCGCCAGCAGACCGGTAGGGGGCCCAGACAATGAGCAGTTCTTC,CASRPVGGPDNEQFF
few,TRBD1,TRBJ2-7,TRBV2,TGTGCCAGCAGTGAGACAGGGTTATTAGGGTACTTC,CASSETGLLGYF
NA,NA,TRBJ1-1,TRBV5-1,TGCGCCAGCAGCTCGGGACTCAACACTGAAGCTTTCTTT,CASSSGLNTEAFF
NA,TRBD1,TRBJ1-2,TRBV7-9,TGTGCCAGCAGCTTAGCGTCGACAGGGGATATTGGCTACACCTTC,CASSLASTGDIGYTF
NA,TRBD2,TRBJ2-7,TRBV19,TGTGCCAGTAGCCTGGGACTAGCGGCAACCTACGAGCAGTACTTC,CASSLGLAATYEQYF
NA,NA,TRBJ2-2,TRBV7-3,TGTGCCAGCAGCTTAACGGCAGGTTTCGCCGGGGAGCTGTTTTTT,CASSLTAGFAGELFF
NA,NA,TRBJ1-3,TRBV13,TGTGCCAGCAGTTTGGGCTCCCGCAGGGACTCTGGAAACACCATATATTTT,CASSLGSRRDSGNTIYF
NA,NA,TRBJ2-1,TRBV11-2,TGTGCCAGCATCCCGGGGTACTCCTTGAGGCCTGACAATGAGCAGTTCTTC,CASIPGYSLRPDNEQFF
NA,NA,TRBJ1-2,TRBV25-1,TGTGCCAGCAGTGCCAACAGGTTCCTCGGCTACACCTTC,CASSANRFLGYTF
NA,TRBD1,TRBJ1-2,TRBV7-8,TGTGCCAGCAGCTTAGCGAACGTACAGGGGGCCTCTGGCTACACCTTC,CASSLANVQGASGYTF
NA,TRBD1,TRBJ1-1,TRBV19,TGTGCCAGTAGTATCACAGGGGGCAACACTGAAGCTTTCTTT,CASSITGGNTEAFF
NA,TRBD1,TRBJ1-1,TRBV7-9,TGTGCCAGCAGCCCGCGGGACAGGAGCTTGAACACTGAAGCTTTCTTT,CASSPRDRSLNTEAFF
NA,TRBD2,TRBJ2-3,TRBV6-2/TRBV6-3,TGTGCCAGCAGTAAGCGGGAATGGGCAGATACGCAGTATTTT,CASSKREWADTQYF
NA,TRBD1,TRBJ1-2,TRBV7-2,TGTGCCAGCAGCTTGAACGACAGGGCCCTTGGCTACACCTTC,CASSLNDRALGYTF
NA,TRBD2,TRBJ2-3,TRBV3-1/TRBV3-2,TGTGCCAGCAGCCGCAATCTAGCGGGGGGGCAGTTAGATACGCAGTATTTT,CASSRNLAGGQLDTQYF
NA,TRBD1,TRBJ2-3,TRBV5-4,TGTGCCAGCAGCTTGCAGTCACAGGGGACAGATACGCAGTATTTT,CASSLQSQGTDTQYF
NA,NA,TRBJ1-3,TRBV2,TGTGCCAGCAGACAGGCAGGAAACACCATATATTTT,CASRQAGNTIYF
NA,TRBD1,TRBJ2-3,TRBV9,TGTGCCAGCAGCGAAGGGGGACAGGTGACTTCGGATACGCAGTATTTT,CASSEGGQVTSDTQYF
few,TRBD1,TRBJ1-1,TRBV28,TGTGCCAGCACTGAGGGGGCGCCTATTGAAGCTTTCTTT,CASTEGAPIEAFF
NA,NA,TRBJ2-3,TRBV10-3,TGTGCCATCAGTGAGTCAGTGGGGGGAAGTGCAGATACGCAGTATTTT,CAISESVGGSADTQYF
NA,TRBD2,TRBJ2-5,TRBV30,TGTGCCTGGAGTGTAAGCGGGAGCCGTGGTGAGACCCAGTACTTC,CAWSVSGSRGETQYF
NA,NA,TRBJ2-3,TRBV5-4,TGTGCCAGCAGCTTGTCAGGGCCAGATACGCAGTATTTT,CASSLSGPDTQYF
NA,NA,TRBJ2-2,TRBV7-3,TGTGCCAGCAGCTTAAATAAGAACACCGGGGAGCTGTTTTTT,CASSLNKNTGELFF
NA,NA,TRBJ2-2,TRBV5-8,TGTGCCAGAGCCGGAGAGATTAAGAACACCGGGGAGCTGTTTTTT,CARAGEIKNTGELFF
NA,NA,TRBJ2-5,TRBV11-1,TGTGCCAGCAGCCGAAGGAGAGGACAGCTACAAGAGACCCAGTACTTC,CASSRRRGQLQETQYF
NA,NA,TRBJ2-2,TRBV13,TGTGCCAGCAGCTTAGCGGACTACACCGGGGAGCTGTTTTTT,CASSLADYTGELFF